These T cell receptor beta chains were read from a single sample in a study of OX40 agonist ivuxolimab in advanced cancers. The data were produced by immunoSEQ multiplex PCR, yet TCRdb's version contains in-frame clones alone and is incomplete. The table includes 80,000 to 100,000 clones, about 90% detected once. The sequences come from CD4+ or CD8+ T cells sorted from blood, collected in a trial of the OX40 agonist ivuxolimab. The receptors derive from an adult with an advanced solid tumor such as melanoma, head and neck, liver or kidney cancer. Each CDR3 is given with its conserved first and last residue. Each record gives: clone size, V gene, J gene, D gene, CDR3 DNA, CDR3 protein. D genes are given only for firm matches. Rows may omit the clone size; those that give it use once, few, many or a size class.

>.|TRBV19|TRBJ2-2|.
TGTGCCACCAGGGGGGGAGCTGGCACCGGGGAGCTGTTTTTT
CATRGGAGTGELFF
>.|TRBV6-1|TRBJ2-1|.
TGTGCCAGCAGTGAATTAACGGTGGAGCAGTTCTTC
CASSELTVEQFF
>.|TRBV7-9|TRBJ1-1|.
TGTGCCAGCAGCCACCGGTGGCTTGGCGCGGCTTTCTTT
CASSHRWLGAAFF
>.|TRBV6-5|TRBJ1-5|TRBD1
TGTGCCAGCAGTGGACAGGGCTATCAGCCCCAGCATTTT
CASSGQGYQPQHF
>.|TRBV28|TRBJ2-2|TRBD1
TGTGCCAGCAGCCAAATCCCCCGGACAGGGGGACTATTCGGTCCCGGGGAGCTGTTTTTT
CASSQIPRTGGLFGPGELFF
>.|TRBV11-2|TRBJ1-3|.
TGTGCCAGCAGCTCGAGCTCTGGAAACACCATATATTTT
CASSSSSGNTIYF
>.|TRBV6-5|TRBJ2-7|.
TGTGCCAGCAGTCCCCCCGGACAGAGCTCCTACGAGCAGTACTTC
CASSPPGQSSYEQYF
>.|TRBV2|TRBJ2-7|TRBD2
TGTGCCAGCAGTGAACGGGGGGGCCTTACAAAGGAGCAGTACTTC
CASSERGGLTKEQYF
>.|TRBV6-1|TRBJ1-6|.
TGTGCCAGCAGTGGACGCTCCTATAATTCACCCCTCCACTTT
CASSGRSYNSPLHF
>.|TRBV6-1|TRBJ2-7|.
TGTGCCAGCACGGTAGGGATACTCGAGCAGTACTTC
CASTVGILEQYF
>.|TRBV10-3|TRBJ2-1|TRBD2
TGTGCCATCAGTGAGTCGCCTCTAGCGGGAGGTTCCTACAATGAGCAGTTCTTC
CAISESPLAGGSYNEQFF
>.|TRBV12-5|TRBJ1-5|TRBD1
TGTGCTAGTGGTTTGAACCCAACAGGGGTTCAGCCCCAGCATTTT
CASGLNPTGVQPQHF
>.|TRBV21-1|TRBJ2-5|.
TGTGCCAGCAGAGGGACAGGGAGGACCCTATCGAGCCAAGAGACCCAGTACTTC
CASRGTGRTLSSQETQYF
>once|TRBV18|TRBJ2-3|.
TGTGCCAGCTCCCCCGGGACTAGCACAGATACGCAGTATTTT
CASSPGTSTDTQYF
>once|TRBV4-1|TRBJ2-7|TRBD1
TGCGCCAGCAGCCAAGAAACAGGGGTATCCTACGAGCAGTACTTC
CASSQETGVSYEQYF
>.|TRBV7-8|TRBJ1-3|.
TGTGCCAGCAGCTTACGGGATTTTCCGGGAAACACCATATATTTT
CASSLRDFPGNTIYF
>once|TRBV7-9|TRBJ2-2|.
TGTGCCAGCAGCTTAGGGTCTTTTAGCGGTTACACCGGGGAGCTGTTTTTT
CASSLGSFSGYTGELFF